This entry lists 29 T cell receptor beta chains sequenced from one sample in a study of T cells in Graves' hyperthyroidism and ophthalmopathy. The source material, RNA transcripts, was used to amplify TCR beta CDR3 regions. First-round RT-PCR of the TCR CDR3 relied on the HTBI primer set. From the multiplex PCR reads, TCRdb called clonotypes with MiXCR, one entry per CDR3 protein. This sample carries hundreds of thousands of distinct CDR3 sequences, less than 25% of them seen once, and the ten largest clones take about 10%. The sample comprised blood. Receptor source: a woman aged 25 to 45 with Graves' ophthalmopathy.

This chain joins TRBV19 and TRBJ2-7, with D unclear. There are 13 residues in the CDR3. V dropped 6 bases and J dropped 3 bases, with 12 bases sitting between them. The V gene's germline CDR1 is LNHDA and CDR2 SQIVND (reference sequence). CDR3 DNA: TGTGCCAGTAGACCTCCCCACCGCTACGAGCAGTACTTC. Amino acid sequence: CASRPPHRYEQYF. The variable domain in full, completed from reference TRBV19 and TRBJ2-7, reads DGGITQSPKYLFRKEGQNVTLSCEQNLNHDAMYWYRQDPGQGLRLIYYSQIVNDFQKGDIAEGYSVSREKKESFPLTVTSAQKNPTAFYLCASRPPHRYEQYFGPGTRLTVT.

This chain connects TRBV6-5 to TRBJ1-2; D is uncertain. V shed 6 bases and J shed 8 bases, with 16 bases lying between them. The CDR3 runs to 13 residues. The germline V gene has CDR1 MNHEY and CDR2 SVGAGI. The CDR3 nucleotides are TGTGCCAGCAGCTTACTCGGCGCGGGGGGCTACACCTTC. Its translation is CASSLLGAGGYTF.

This clonotype was recorded many times. The rearrangement uses TRBV27 and TRBJ2-2; 8 nucleotides line up with TRBD2. The CDR3 is made up of 16 amino acids. Germline-derived CDR1 and CDR2 are MNHEY and SMNVEV (reference sequence). Trimming cost V 0 bases and J 6 bases; bases outside gene matches: 6. The DNA for the CDR3 is TGTGCCAGCAGTTTATCAGAGGGACTAGAGTCCGGGGAGCTGTTTTTT. It codes for CASSLSEGLESGELFF.

This clonotype was counted between two and nine times. This chain connects TRBV15 to TRBJ1-6; the D gene is possibly TRBD1 (6 bases). Germline CDR1 LNHNV, CDR2 YYDKDF (reference sequence). V was shortened by 1 base and J by 9 bases, with 13 bases between the two germline ends. CDR3 length: 15 amino acids. CDR3 DNA: TGTGCCACCAGCAGAGCCCCAGGGGCGGGTTCACCCCTCCACTTT. Translation: CATSRAPGAGSPLHF.

This clonotype was recorded at least ten times. The chain has TRBV5-1 and TRBJ2-7, with TRBD1 as a possible D gene (5 bases). V was clipped by 0 bases and J by 3 bases, with 10 bases between them. CDR1 and CDR2 (germline): SGHRS, YFSETQ. The CDR3 is made up of 14 amino acids. The CDR3 nucleotides read TGCGCCAGCAGCTTGGACAGGAGTTACTACGAGCAGTACTTC. Amino acids: CASSLDRSYYEQYF.

This clonotype was counted many times. The rearrangement uses TRBV12-3 or TRBV12-4 and TRBJ2-7; no firm D call. The CDR3 length is 14 residues. The germline V and J ends were trimmed by 5 bases and 4 bases, with 15 bases remaining between them. The CDR3 is CASSPPQTLYEQYF. CDR3 nucleotide sequence: TGTGCCAGCAGTCCCCCTCAGACACTATACGAGCAGTACTTC.

This clonotype has a count of ten or more. This rearrangement joins TRBV6-5 to TRBJ1-2, with 7 bases fitting TRBD1. The trim removed 0 bases at V and 4 bases at J, leaving 2 bases unmatched. CDR3 size: 14 residues. Germline V CDR1 and CDR2: MNHEY, SVGAGI. CDR3 bases: TGTGCCAGCAGTTACTCGACAGGGACCTATGGCTACACCTTC. Its translation is CASSYSTGTYGYTF.

The gene calls are TRBV12-3 or TRBV12-4 and TRBJ1-1; no clear D gene. The ends were cut back, 7 bases at V and 0 bases at J, with 15 bases in the middle. The CDR3 runs to 15 residues. CDR3 residues: CASTPHVTLNTEAFF. CDR3 nucleotides: TGTGCCAGCACCCCTCACGTGACACTGAACACTGAAGCTTTCTTT.

This clonotype has just a few counts. The DNA for the CDR3 is TGTGCCAGCAGTTTGGGCAGGCCTGCCGGCGGCTACACCTTC. As protein: CASSLGRPAGGYTF. This rearrangement joins TRBV12-3 or TRBV12-4 to TRBJ1-2; D remains unclear. The CDR3 is 14 residues long. V lost 3 bases and J lost 8, with 16 bases in between.

This chain connects TRBV20-1 to TRBJ2-7; no reliable D call. This CDR3 contains 13 residues. Trimming pared 5 bases from V and 5 bases from J, leaving 16 bases between. From germline, CDR1 is DFQATT and CDR2 SNEGSKA (reference sequence). CDR3 sequence reads: CSAQLHGLNEQYF. The CDR3 DNA is TGCAGTGCTCAACTTCACGGTTTAAACGAGCAGTACTTC.

This clonotype was picked up many times. The chain has TRBV7-8 and TRBJ2-7; no reliable D call. CDR3 length: 15 residues. Trimming left V 5 bases short and J 1 base short, with 15 bases between. Germline CDR1 SGHVS, CDR2 FQNEAQ. CDR3 sequence reads: CASSPGWLRSYEQYF. The CDR3 DNA reads as TGTGCCAGCAGCCCCGGTTGGCTTAGGTCCTACGAGCAGTACTTC.

The gene calls are TRBV7-6 and TRBJ2-7; the D gene is possibly TRBD2 (7 bases). This CDR3 is built from 15 residues. Germline-derived CDR1 and CDR2 are SGHVS and FNYEAQ. V lost 0 bases and J 2 bases, leaving 11 bases between the germline ends. The CDR3 DNA reads TGTGCCAGCAGCTTAGCCACGGGGGGCGCCTACGAGCAGTACTTC. It encodes CASSLATGGAYEQYF.

The chain employs TRBV30 and TRBJ2-5; D perhaps matches TRBD2 (6 bases). This CDR3 contains 13 residues. V was shortened by 5 bases and J by 4 bases, with 14 bases between the two germline ends. Germline lookup yields CDR1 GTSNPN and CDR2 SVGIG (reference sequence). The CDR3 is CAWASAVGETQYF. CDR3 nucleotide sequence: TGTGCCTGGGCTAGCGCCGTGGGAGAGACCCAGTACTTC.

The CDR3 region is CASSTALLDAFF. The CDR3 region has the DNA TGTGCCAGCAGTACCGCCCTACTTGATGCTTTCTTT. The chain combines TRBV12-3 or TRBV12-4 with TRBJ1-1; no clear D. Between the trimmed V and J ends, which lost 5 bases and 11 bases, there was a span of 15 bases. The CDR3 loop spans 12 amino acids.

This clonotype was seen at least ten times. V and J are TRBV6-2 or TRBV6-3 and TRBJ1-2; D gene ambiguous. Germline loops: CDR1 MNHEY, CDR2 SVGEGT. Between the trimmed V and J ends, which lost 6 bases and 2 bases, there was a span of 13 bases. This CDR3 has 14 residues. CDR3 DNA sequence: TGTGCCAGCAGAGACCGCCGGGGAAACTATGGCTACACCTTC. This translates into CASRDRRGNYGYTF.

This clonotype was detected only a few times. The gene calls are TRBV6-1 and TRBJ2-7, with TRBD1 identical over 9 bases. V shed 5 bases, J shed 4 bases, and the junction held 9 bases outside the gene matches. Germline V lookup: CDR1 MNHNS, CDR2 SASEGT. This CDR3 contains 15 residues. The CDR3 loop is CASSQRTGERYEQYF. For the CDR3, the DNA is TGTGCCAGCAGTCAACGGACAGGGGAGAGGTACGAGCAGTACTTC.

In this sample, this clonotype turned up many times. This chain uses TRBV7-2 with TRBJ2-2; weak D call: TRBD2 (7 bases). Trimming removed 3 bases from V and 1 base from J, with 12 bases in between. The CDR3 length is 16 residues. Per germline, CDR1 SGHTA and CDR2 FQGNSA. CDR3 sequence: CASSFTGGMNTGELFF. DNA for the CDR3: TGTGCCAGCAGCTTTACGGGGGGCATGAACACCGGGGAGCTGTTTTTT.

This rearrangement joins TRBV6-1 to TRBJ2-7; perhaps D is TRBD1 or TRBD2 (5 bases each). V shed 1 base and J shed 5 bases, with 15 bases lying between them. Germline V gives CDR1 MNHNS, CDR2 SASEGT. CDR3 length: 15 residues. CDR3 loop: CASSEGERGDHEQYF. For the CDR3, the DNA is TGTGCCAGCAGTGAAGGTGAGAGAGGGGACCACGAGCAGTACTTC.

This clonotype occurred many times. This sequence joins TRBV29-1 and TRBJ2-5; TRBD1 matches at 7 bases. CDR1 and CDR2 from the germline V gene are SQVTM and ANQGSEA. The CDR3 sequence is 13 residues long. J lost 0 bases, V lost 7 bases, and 5 bases had no gene match. Written as DNA, the CDR3 is TGCAGCGCCTACAGGGGCGACCAAGAGACCCAGTACTTC. Translation gives CSAYRGDQETQYF.

This clonotype has ten or more counts. This could be a read error, since a much larger clone is one nucleotide away. Here the CDR3 omits its conserved ending phenylalanine or tryptophan, so a read error is the likely source. The CDR3 here is CASSLDLGGYEQYL. CDR3 sequence (DNA): TGCGCCAGCAGCTTGGACTTGGGGGGCTACGAGCAGTACCTC. The rearrangement uses TRBV5-1 and TRBJ2-7; D might be TRBD2 (6 bases). CDR3 length: 14 residues. The ends were cut back, 0 bases at V and 3 bases at J, with 10 bases in the middle. The germline V gene encodes CDR1 SGHRS and CDR2 YFSETQ.

This clonotype showed up many times. The J gene is TRBJ1-1, the V gene TRBV20-1; D is ambiguous. The CDR3 is made up of 13 amino acids. The germline V and J ends were trimmed by 4 bases and 0 bases, with 9 bases remaining between them. CDR1 and CDR2 (germline): DFQATT, SNEGSKA (reference sequence). The CDR3 nucleotides read TGCAGTGCTAAAAGGACGGTGAACACTGAAGCTTTCTTT. Its protein product is CSAKRTVNTEAFF.

This clonotype was detected many times. The V and J genes are TRBV10-3 and TRBJ2-3; the match to TRBD2 covers 13 bases. The V gene end was trimmed by 10 bases and the J gene end by 0 bases; junction bases not matched to a gene: 7. CDR1 and CDR2 (germline): ENHRY, SYGVKD. The CDR3 is 16 amino acids. CDR3 sequence reads: CATETSGGPSTDTQYF. As DNA, the CDR3 is TGTGCCACCGAGACTAGCGGGGGGCCTAGCACAGATACGCAGTATTTT.

The chain couples TRBV30 to TRBJ1-2; unclear D gene. The CDR3 spans 13 residues. Germline CDR1 and CDR2: GTSNPN and SVGIG (reference sequence). V lost 2 bases to trimming and J lost 4 bases, with 11 bases between them. CDR3 sequence: CAWSPNSRYGYTF. CDR3 nucleotides: TGTGCCTGGAGTCCGAACAGTCGCTATGGCTACACCTTC.

There are many counts of this clonotype. The CDR3 loop is CASSILQFTGELFF. The CDR3 DNA follows: TGTGCCAGTAGTATATTGCAGTTCACCGGGGAGCTGTTTTTT. V and J are TRBV19 and TRBJ2-2; D remains ambiguous. V dropped 2 bases and J dropped 4 bases, with 8 bases sitting between them. Per germline, CDR1 LNHDA and CDR2 SQIVND (reference sequence). This CDR3 is built from 14 residues.

This clonotype appeared many times. V and J are TRBV4-3 and TRBJ1-1; possible D gene TRBD1, 5 bases. Germline CDR1 LGHNA, CDR2 YSLEER. Trimming left V 2 bases short and J 4 bases short, with 14 bases between. This CDR3 region has 15 residues. CDR3 bases: TGCGCCAGCAGCCAACACTCGGTGGGGACCACTGAAGCTTTCTTT. It codes for CASSQHSVGTTEAFF.

This clonotype was counted many times. This sequence joins TRBV10-3 and TRBJ1-6; the match to TRBD1 covers 9 bases. This CDR3 has 15 amino acids. Looked up from germline, CDR1 is ENHRY and CDR2 is SYGVKD. Trimming cost V 0 bases and J 10 bases; bases outside gene matches: 4. CDR3 in DNA: TGTGCCATCAGTGAGTCCGGGACAGGGTTCTCACCCCTCCACTTT. Translating it yields CAISESGTGFSPLHF.

The chain is built from TRBV27 and TRBJ1-6, with D tentatively TRBD1 (6 bases). V was shortened by 3 bases and J by 6 bases, with 15 bases between the two germline ends. The germline gives CDR1 MNHEY, CDR2 SMNVEV (reference sequence). This CDR3 region has 16 residues. CDR3 residues: CASSFSAGAGNSPLHF. The CDR3 DNA reads as TGTGCCAGCAGTTTTTCGGCGGGGGCCGGTAATTCACCCCTCCACTTT.

This clonotype was seen at least ten times. J is TRBJ2-2 and V is TRBV6-1, with TRBD2 as a possible D gene (6 bases). Germline values: CDR1 MNHNS, CDR2 SASEGT. With 7 bases removed from V and 7 bases from J, the gap between germline ends came to 10 bases. The CDR3 length is 12 residues. DNA for the CDR3: TGTGCCAGCAACCAGGGAGGCGGGGAGCTGTTTTTT. Protein product: CASNQGGGELFF.

This clonotype was counted a single time. The chain links TRBV28 to TRBJ1-5; TRBD1 agrees at 9 bases. The CDR3 contains 18 residues. Germline CDR1 MDHEN, CDR2 SYDVKM. V shed 5 bases, J shed 1 base, and the junction held 12 bases outside the gene matches. In DNA form, the CDR3 reads TGTGCCAGCAGTCCCTCTTGGGGACAGGGAAGGAGCAATCAGCCCCAGCATTTT. Translating gives CASSPSWGQGRSNQPQHF.